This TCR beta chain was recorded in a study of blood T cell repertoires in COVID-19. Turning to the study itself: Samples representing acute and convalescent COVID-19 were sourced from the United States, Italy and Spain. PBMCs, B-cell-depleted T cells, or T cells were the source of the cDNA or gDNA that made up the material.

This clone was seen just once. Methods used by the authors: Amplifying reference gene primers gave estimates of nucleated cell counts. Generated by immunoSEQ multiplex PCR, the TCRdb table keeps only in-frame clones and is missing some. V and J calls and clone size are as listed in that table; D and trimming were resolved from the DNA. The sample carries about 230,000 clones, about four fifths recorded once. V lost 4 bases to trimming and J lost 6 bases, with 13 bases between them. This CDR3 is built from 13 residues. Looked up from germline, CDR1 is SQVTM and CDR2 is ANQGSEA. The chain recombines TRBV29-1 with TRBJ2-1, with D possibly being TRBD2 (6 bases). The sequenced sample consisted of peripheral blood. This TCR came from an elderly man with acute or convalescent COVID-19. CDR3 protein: CSVGAGLFNEQFF. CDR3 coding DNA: TGCAGCGTTGGGGCAGGACTATTCAATGAGCAGTTCTTC.